This passage covers 5 T cell receptor beta chains from one sample sequenced in a study of vaccination effects on CD4 cells after COVID-19. No antigens are known for them. Sequenced by immunoSEQ multiplex PCR; TCRdb stores in-frame clones only, minus some. Of under 85,000 clones listed, around 70% were seen once; the top ten hold 1.5% to 2%. ViraFEST expansion of antigen-specific CD4+ T cells with viral peptide pools preceded sequencing. Isolating CD4+ T cells followed ten to eleven days of culture. The input for sequencing was CD4+ T cells from PBMCs cultured with HCoV-229E spike peptides, taken before COVID-19 vaccination. The source of these receptors is a human donor who received a COVID-19 vaccine.

This clone showed up just a few times. This CDR3 reads CATSRGGNQPQHF. The CDR3 coding sequence is TGTGCCACCAGCAGAGGAGGCAATCAGCCCCAGCATTTT. The chain combines TRBV15 with TRBJ1-5; D is ambiguous. The CDR3 consists of 13 residues. Germline lookup yields CDR1 LNHNV and CDR2 YYDKDF (reference sequence). Trimming took 1 base from V and 2 from J, leaving 3 bases between them.

The rearrangement uses TRBV18 and TRBJ1-4, with TRBD1 identical over 10 bases. The CDR3 runs to 16 residues. With 6 bases clipped from V and 3 bases from J, the junction kept 7 bases outside the gene matches. The germline V gene encodes CDR1 KGHSH and CDR2 LQKENI. The DNA of the CDR3 is TGTGCCAGCTCCAGACAGGGGGCGAGGTCTAATGAAAAACTGTTTTTT. It translates to CASSRQGARSNEKLFF.

The chain carries TRBV5-1 and TRBJ1-6; 10 bases match TRBD1. V shed 4 bases and J 8 bases; nucleotides not matched to a gene: 6. The CDR3 totals 15 residues. Germline CDR1 is SGHRS and CDR2 is YFSETQ. The CDR3 loop is CASSPGGQGYSPLHF. The CDR3 bases are TGCGCCAGCAGCCCTGGGGGACAGGGGTATTCACCCCTCCACTTT.

This clone was seen once. The chain joins TRBV6-6 to TRBJ2-2; 11 bases are a match to TRBD2. This CDR3 is built from 16 residues. The junction had 7 bases not matched to a gene; V was cut back by 6 bases and J by 4 bases. In germline, CDR1 is MNHNY, CDR2 SVGAGI (reference sequence). The CDR3 DNA follows: TGTGCCAGCAGCCCTCCCGGGACTAGCGGCACCGGGGAGCTGTTTTTT. Its translation is CASSPPGTSGTGELFF.

The genes are TRBV7-2 and TRBJ1-1; D is unresolved. The CDR3 is 16 residues long. The germline V gene encodes CDR1 SGHTA and CDR2 FQGNSA. With 2 bases removed from V and 0 bases from J, the gap between germline ends came to 13 bases. The CDR3 protein is CASSLSVSNMNTEAFF. The DNA of the CDR3 is TGTGCCAGCAGCTTATCAGTTTCAAACATGAACACTGAAGCTTTCTTT. The variable domain in full, with the rest retrieved from reference TRBV7-2 and TRBJ1-1, is GAGVSQSPSNKVTEKGKDVELRCDPISGHTALYWYRQSLGQGLEFLIYFQGNSAPDKSGLPSDRFSAERTGGSVSTLTIQRTQQEDSAVYLCASSLSVSNMNTEAFFGQGTRLTVV.